The sample holds many counts of the clone carrying this TCR beta chain. These data originate in a study of T cells in Graves' hyperthyroidism and ophthalmopathy. The CDR3 totals 13 residues. Germline V gene data show CDR1 as SGHAT and CDR2 as FQNNGV. Trimming took 2 bases from V and 4 from J, leaving 8 bases between them. Disease lasting under 3 months, a NOSPECS grade of at least 4, and a Clinical Activity Score of at least 3 were features of the ophthalmopathy patients. It was RNA transcripts that yielded the amplified TCR beta CDR3 regions. First-round RT-PCR targeting the TCR CDR3 was performed with the HTBI primer set. TCRdb analysed the multiplex PCR reads with MiXCR anew, one entry per CDR3 protein. The sample contains 300,000 to 500,000 distinct CDR3 sequences, about an eighth of which appear only once.

The sample was blood. The source is a man aged 50-59 years with Graves' ophthalmopathy. The chain recombines TRBV11-2 with TRBJ1-1, with no clear D. CDR3 DNA sequence: TGTGCCAGCAGCTTAACCTTAGGCACTGAAGCTTTCTTT. Amino acids: CASSLTLGTEAFF.